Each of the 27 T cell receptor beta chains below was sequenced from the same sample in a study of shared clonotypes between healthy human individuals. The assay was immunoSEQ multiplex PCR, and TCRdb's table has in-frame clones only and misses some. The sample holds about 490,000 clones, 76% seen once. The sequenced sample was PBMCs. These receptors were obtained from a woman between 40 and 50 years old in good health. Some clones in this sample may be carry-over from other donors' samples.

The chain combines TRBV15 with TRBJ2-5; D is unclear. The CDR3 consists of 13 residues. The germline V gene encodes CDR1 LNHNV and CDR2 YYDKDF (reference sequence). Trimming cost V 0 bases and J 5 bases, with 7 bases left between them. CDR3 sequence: CATSRDVGETQYF. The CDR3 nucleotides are TGTGCCACCAGCAGAGATGTCGGGGAGACCCAGTACTTC.

CDR3 coding DNA: TGTGCCAGCAGTGAATGGGGGGGATCTGGGGCCAACGTCCTGACTTTC. This sequence encodes CASSEWGGSGANVLTF. The V gene is TRBV25-1, the J gene TRBJ2-6, with 7 bases aligning to TRBD2. After removal of 1 base from V and 1 base from J, the junction contained 1 base not matched to a gene. Germline V gene sequence: CDR1 MGHDK, CDR2 SYGVNS. The CDR3 length is 16 residues.

CDR3 bases: TGTGCCAGCAGTGTCACGATGAACACCGGGGAGCTGTTTTTT. This sequence encodes CASSVTMNTGELFF. V and J are TRBV6-4 and TRBJ2-2; D gene unclear. The CDR3 spans 14 residues. The V end lost 4 bases, the J end lost 1 base, and 7 bases lay between the germline ends. Germline lookup yields CDR1 MRHNA and CDR2 SNTAGT.

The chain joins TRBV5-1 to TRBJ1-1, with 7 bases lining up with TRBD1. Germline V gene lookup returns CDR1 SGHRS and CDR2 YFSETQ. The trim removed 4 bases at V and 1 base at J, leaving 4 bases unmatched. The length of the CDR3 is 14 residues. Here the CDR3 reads CASSETGTNTEAFF. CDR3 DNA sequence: TGCGCCAGCAGCGAGACAGGGACGAACACTGAAGCTTTCTTT. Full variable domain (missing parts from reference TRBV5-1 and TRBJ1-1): KAGVTQTPRYLIKTRGQQVTLSCSPISGHRSVSWYQQTPGQGLQFLFEYFSETQRNKGNFPGRFSGRQFSNSRSEMNVSTLELGDSALYLCASSETGTNTEAFFGQGTRLTVV.

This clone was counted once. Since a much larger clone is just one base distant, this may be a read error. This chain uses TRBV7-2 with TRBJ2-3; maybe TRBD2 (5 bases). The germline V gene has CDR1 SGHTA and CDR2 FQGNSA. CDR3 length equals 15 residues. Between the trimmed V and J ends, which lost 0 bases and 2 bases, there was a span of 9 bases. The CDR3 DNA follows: TGTGCCAGCAGCTTAGCGGGAGTAGTCACAGATACGCAGTATTTT. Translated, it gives CASSLAGVVTDTQYF.

CDR3 protein: CASSETGLRAFF. CDR3 DNA sequence: TGTGCCAGCAGCGAGACCGGGCTTCGGGCTTTCTTT. V is TRBV6-5 and J is TRBJ1-1; no clear D. The V gene's germline CDR1 is MNHEY and CDR2 SVGAGI. V lost 6 bases to trimming and J lost 11 bases, with 16 bases between them. This CDR3 is built from 12 residues.

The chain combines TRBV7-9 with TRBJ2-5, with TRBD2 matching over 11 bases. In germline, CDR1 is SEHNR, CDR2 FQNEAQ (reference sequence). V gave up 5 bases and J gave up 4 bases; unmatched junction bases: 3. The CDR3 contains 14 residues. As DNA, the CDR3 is TGTGCCAGCAGCCACGGACTAGCGGGAGAGACCCAGTACTTC. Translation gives CASSHGLAGETQYF. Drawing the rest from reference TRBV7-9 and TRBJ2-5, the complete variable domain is DTGVSQNPRHKITKRGQNVTFRCDPISEHNRLYWYRQTLGQGPEFLTYFQNEAQLEKSRLLSDRFSAERPKGSFSTLEIQRTEQGDSAMYLCASSHGLAGETQYFGPGTRLLVL.

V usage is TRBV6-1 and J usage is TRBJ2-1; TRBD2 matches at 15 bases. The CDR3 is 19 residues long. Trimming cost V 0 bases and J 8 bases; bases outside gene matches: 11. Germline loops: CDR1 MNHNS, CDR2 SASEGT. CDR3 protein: CASSEARGLAGGLVDEQFF. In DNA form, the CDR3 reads TGTGCCAGCAGTGAAGCGCGGGGACTAGCGGGGGGATTAGTCGATGAGCAGTTCTTC.

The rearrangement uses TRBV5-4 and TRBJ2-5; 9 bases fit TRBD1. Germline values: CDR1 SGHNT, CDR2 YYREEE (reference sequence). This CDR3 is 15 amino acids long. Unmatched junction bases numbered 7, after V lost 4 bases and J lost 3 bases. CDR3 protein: CASSPRTGDEETQYF. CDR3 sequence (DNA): TGTGCCAGCAGCCCCAGGACAGGGGACGAAGAGACCCAGTACTTC.

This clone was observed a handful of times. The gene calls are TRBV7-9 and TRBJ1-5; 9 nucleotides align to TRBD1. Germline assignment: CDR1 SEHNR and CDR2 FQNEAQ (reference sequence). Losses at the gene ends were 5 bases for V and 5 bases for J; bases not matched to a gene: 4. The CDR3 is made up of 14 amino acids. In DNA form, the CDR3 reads TGTGCCAGCAGCGGGGACAGGGACGATCAGCCCCAGCATTTT. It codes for CASSGDRDDQPQHF.

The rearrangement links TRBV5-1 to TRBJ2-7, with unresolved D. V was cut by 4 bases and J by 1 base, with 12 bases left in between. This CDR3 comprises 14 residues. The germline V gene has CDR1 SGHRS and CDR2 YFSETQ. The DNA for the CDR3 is TGCGCCAGCAGCCCCCTGGGCCCATCCTACGAGCAGTACTTC. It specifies CASSPLGPSYEQYF.

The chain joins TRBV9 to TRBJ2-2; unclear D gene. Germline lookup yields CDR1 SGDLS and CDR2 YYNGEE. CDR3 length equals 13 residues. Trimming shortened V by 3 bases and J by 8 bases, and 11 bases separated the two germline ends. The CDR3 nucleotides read TGTGCCAGCAGCGGGCCCGGAGCAGGGGAGCTGTTTTTT. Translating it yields CASSGPGAGELFF. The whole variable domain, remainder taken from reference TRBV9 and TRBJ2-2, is DSGVTQTPKHLITATGQRVTLRCSPRSGDLSVYWYQQSLDQGLQFLIQYYNGEERAKGNILERFSAQQFPDLHSELNLSSLELGDSALYFCASSGPGAGELFFGEGSRLTVL.

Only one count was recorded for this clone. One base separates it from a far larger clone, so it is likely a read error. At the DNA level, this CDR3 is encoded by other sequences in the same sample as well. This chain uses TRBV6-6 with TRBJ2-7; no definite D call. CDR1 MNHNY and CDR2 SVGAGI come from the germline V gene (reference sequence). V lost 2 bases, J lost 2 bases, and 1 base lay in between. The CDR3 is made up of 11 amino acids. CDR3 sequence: CASSYTYEQYF. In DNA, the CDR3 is TGTGCCAGCAGTTACACCTACGAGCAGTACTTC.

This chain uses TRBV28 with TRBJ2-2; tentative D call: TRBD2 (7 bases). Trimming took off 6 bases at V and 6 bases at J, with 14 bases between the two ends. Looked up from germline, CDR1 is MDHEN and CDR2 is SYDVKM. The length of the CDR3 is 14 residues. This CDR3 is CASSPWGGSGELFF. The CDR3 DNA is TGTGCCAGCAGCCCCTGGGGGGGCTCCGGGGAGCTGTTTTTT.

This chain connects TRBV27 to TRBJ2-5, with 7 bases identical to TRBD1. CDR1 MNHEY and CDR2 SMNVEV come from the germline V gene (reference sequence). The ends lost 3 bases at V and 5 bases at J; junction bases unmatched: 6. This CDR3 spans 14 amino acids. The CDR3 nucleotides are TGTGCCAGCAGTTTGGGACAGAACGGGGAGACCCAGTACTTC. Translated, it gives CASSLGQNGETQYF.

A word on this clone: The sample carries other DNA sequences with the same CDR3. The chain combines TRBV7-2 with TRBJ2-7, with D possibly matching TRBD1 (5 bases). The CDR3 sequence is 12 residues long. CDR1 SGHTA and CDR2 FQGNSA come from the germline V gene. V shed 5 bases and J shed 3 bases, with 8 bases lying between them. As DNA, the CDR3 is TGTGCCAGCAGCCTCCAGGGCTACGAGCAGTACTTC. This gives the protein CASSLQGYEQYF.

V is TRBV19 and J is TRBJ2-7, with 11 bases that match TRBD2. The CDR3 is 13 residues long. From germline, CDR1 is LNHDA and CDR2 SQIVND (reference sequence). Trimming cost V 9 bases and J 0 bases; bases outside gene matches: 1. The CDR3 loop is CASGTSGSYEQYF. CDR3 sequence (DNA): TGTGCCAGCGGGACTAGCGGCTCCTACGAGCAGTACTTC.

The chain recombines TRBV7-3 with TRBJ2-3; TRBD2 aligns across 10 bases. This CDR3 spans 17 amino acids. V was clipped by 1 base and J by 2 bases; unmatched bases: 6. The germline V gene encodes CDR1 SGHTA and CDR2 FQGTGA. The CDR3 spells CASSLNQLAGLTDTQYF. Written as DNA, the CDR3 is TGTGCCAGCAGCTTAAACCAACTAGCGGGGCTCACAGATACGCAGTATTTT.

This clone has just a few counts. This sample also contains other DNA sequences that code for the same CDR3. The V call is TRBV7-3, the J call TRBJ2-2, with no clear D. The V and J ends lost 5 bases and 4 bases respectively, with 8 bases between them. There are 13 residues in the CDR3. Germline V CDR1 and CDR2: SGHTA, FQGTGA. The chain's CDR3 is CASSLDPTGELFF. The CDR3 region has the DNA TGTGCCAGCAGCCTGGACCCCACCGGGGAGCTGTTTTTT.

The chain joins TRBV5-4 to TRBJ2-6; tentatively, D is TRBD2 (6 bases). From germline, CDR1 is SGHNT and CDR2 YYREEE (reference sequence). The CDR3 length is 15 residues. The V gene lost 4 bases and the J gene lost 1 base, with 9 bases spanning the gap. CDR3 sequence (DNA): TGTGCCAGCAGCCCCGGGGGTTCTGGGGCCAACGTCCTGACTTTC. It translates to CASSPGGSGANVLTF.

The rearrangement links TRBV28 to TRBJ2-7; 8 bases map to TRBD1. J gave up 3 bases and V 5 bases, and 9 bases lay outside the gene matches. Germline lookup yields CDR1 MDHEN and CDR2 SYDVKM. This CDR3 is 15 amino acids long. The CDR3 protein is CASSPRDRSFYEQYF. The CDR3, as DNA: TGTGCCAGCAGTCCCCGGGACAGGAGTTTCTACGAGCAGTACTTC.

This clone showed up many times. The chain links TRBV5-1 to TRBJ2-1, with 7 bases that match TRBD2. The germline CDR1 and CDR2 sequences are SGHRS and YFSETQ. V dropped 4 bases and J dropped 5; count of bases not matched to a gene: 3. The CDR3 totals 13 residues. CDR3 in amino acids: CASSQGLDNEQFF. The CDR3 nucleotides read TGCGCCAGCAGCCAAGGACTAGACAATGAGCAGTTCTTC.

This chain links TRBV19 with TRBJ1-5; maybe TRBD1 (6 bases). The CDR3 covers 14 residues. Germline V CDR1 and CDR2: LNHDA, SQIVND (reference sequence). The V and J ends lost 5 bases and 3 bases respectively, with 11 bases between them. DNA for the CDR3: TGTGCCAGTAGTGGGGGGGCCAACAATCAGCCCCAGCATTTT. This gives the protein CASSGGANNQPQHF.

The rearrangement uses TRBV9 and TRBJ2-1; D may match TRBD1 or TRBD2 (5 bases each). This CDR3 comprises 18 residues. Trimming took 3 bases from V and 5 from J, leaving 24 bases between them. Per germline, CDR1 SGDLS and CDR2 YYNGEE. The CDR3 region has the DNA TGTGCCAGCAGCGCGCCCATGTCCGGGACGGGTGGTGACAATGAGCAGTTCTTC. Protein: CASSAPMSGTGGDNEQFF.

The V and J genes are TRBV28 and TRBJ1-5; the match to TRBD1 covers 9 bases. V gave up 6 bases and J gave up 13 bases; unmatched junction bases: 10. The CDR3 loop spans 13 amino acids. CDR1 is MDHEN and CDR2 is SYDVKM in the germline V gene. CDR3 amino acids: CASRYAGTGTQHF. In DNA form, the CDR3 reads TGTGCCAGCAGATACGCCGGGACAGGGACACAGCATTTT.

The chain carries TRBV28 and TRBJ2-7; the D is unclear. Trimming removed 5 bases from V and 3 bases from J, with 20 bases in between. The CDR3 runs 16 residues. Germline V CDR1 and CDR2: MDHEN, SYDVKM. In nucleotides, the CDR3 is TGTGCCAGCAGTATGGACGGGTTTCGGGTAAACTACGAGCAGTACTTC. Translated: CASSMDGFRVNYEQYF. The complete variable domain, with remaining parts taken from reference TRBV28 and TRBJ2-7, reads DVKVTQSSRYLVKRTGEKVFLECVQDMDHENMFWYRQDPGLGLRLIYFSYDVKMKEKGDIPEGYSVSREKKERFSLILESASTNQTSMYLCASSMDGFRVNYEQYFGPGTRLTVT.

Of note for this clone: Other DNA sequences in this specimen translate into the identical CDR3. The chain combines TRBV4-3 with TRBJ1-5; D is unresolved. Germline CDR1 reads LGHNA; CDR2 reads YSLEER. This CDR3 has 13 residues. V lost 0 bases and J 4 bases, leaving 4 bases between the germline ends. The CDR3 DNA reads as TGCGCCAGCAGCCAAGACTTGAATCAGCCCCAGCATTTT. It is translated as CASSQDLNQPQHF.